Below, 6 T cell receptor beta chains from the same sample are listed, as sequenced in a study of shared clonotypes between healthy human individuals (dated by TCRdb to 2020 to 2022). For the CD8 naive samples, CD45RO-negative cells were positively selected for CCR7, yielding a CD45RA+CCR7+ population from which TemRA cells were excluded. The library was made by the immunoSEQ multiplex PCR assay. Drawn from immuneACCESS, this table holds only the in-frame rearrangements with V and J called that TCRdb kept. Clones are partly lost; checked studies trace under half to an unresolved V gene and leave the rest unexplained. Recorded for this sample are millions of clones; around 96% of them occurred a single time. The ten largest clones capture about 1.1% of the sample. The specimen was naive CD8+ T cells sorted from blood. This specimen's cell subset or site label, interpreted: CD45RA+CCR7+. These receptors all come from a man between 18 and 29 years old in good health.

The genes are TRBV6-5 and TRBJ2-3; D perhaps matches TRBD1 (6 bases). The V end lost 6 bases, the J end lost 6 bases, and 19 bases lay between the germline ends. This CDR3 contains 15 residues. CDR1 and CDR2 from the germline V gene are MNHEY and SVGAGI. DNA for the CDR3: TGTGCCAGCAGCCCCGCAGTAGGGGGACCCGATACGCAGTATTTT. This sequence encodes CASSPAVGGPDTQYF.

The chain joins TRBV28 to TRBJ2-7, with D uncertain. The CDR3 loop spans 13 amino acids. The germline V gene has CDR1 MDHEN and CDR2 SYDVKM. V lost 6 bases and J 0 bases, leaving 9 bases between the germline ends. The CDR3 nucleotides read TGTGCCAGCAGCCCCATTAGCTCCTACGAGCAGTACTTC. Translated, it gives CASSPISSYEQYF.

In this sample, this clone turned up once. The chain employs TRBV7-2 and TRBJ2-1; D is unresolved. The V gene lost 1 base and the J gene lost 6 bases, with 7 bases spanning the gap. Looked up from germline, CDR1 is SGHTA and CDR2 is FQGNSA. The CDR3 runs to 13 residues. The CDR3 coding sequence is TGTGCCAGCAGCTTAGTTATGTTCAATGAGCAGTTCTTC. This gives the protein CASSLVMFNEQFF.

The V gene is TRBV4-1, the J gene TRBJ1-2, with TRBD1 as a possible D gene (5 bases). Germline V gene sequence: CDR1 MGHRA, CDR2 YSYEKL. Deletions cut 0 bases from V and 0 bases from J, with 11 bases between. This CDR3 region has 16 residues. The CDR3 DNA reads TGCGCCAGCAGCCAAGAGGGACCACTTCCTAACTATGGCTACACCTTC. Protein product: CASSQEGPLPNYGYTF.

The rearrangement uses TRBV19 and TRBJ2-7; 9 bases agree with TRBD1. J gave up 4 bases and V 5 bases, and 9 bases lay outside the gene matches. The CDR3 is 15 residues long. Looked up from germline, CDR1 is LNHDA and CDR2 is SQIVND (reference sequence). This CDR3 is CASSLTGGGGYEQYF. DNA of the CDR3: TGTGCCAGTAGTCTCACAGGGGGCGGAGGTTACGAGCAGTACTTC.

V usage is TRBV5-8 and J usage is TRBJ2-3; no clear D. The CDR3 runs 12 residues. Trimming took 2 bases from V and 5 from J, leaving 6 bases between them. CDR1 SGHTS and CDR2 YDEGEE come from the germline V gene. The CDR3 DNA is TGTGCCAGCAGCTTTGCCCGAGATACGCAGTATTTT. Amino acid sequence: CASSFARDTQYF.